This TCR beta chain comes out of a study of cytomegalovirus exposure and HLA in healthy donors. Whole-study findings and limits: When analyzed later, a missense DCLRE1C variant was found to be linked to TCR beta V- and J-gene trimming. Cytomegalovirus association was assigned to under 200 TCR beta chains.

Unrecorded immune exposures were likely, despite nominal health at sampling. To note about this clone: No antigen is known for it.

The CDR3 covers 16 residues. CDR1 and CDR2 from the germline V gene are SGHTA and FQGNSA. The J segment lost 5 bases and the V segment lost 5 bases, leaving 11 bases of the junction unmatched. The PCR ran on 60 Vbeta and 13 Jbeta primers. Measured with immunoSEQ multiplex PCR; TCRdb has only the in-frame clones, and not every one. The ten top clones account for less than 3.5%, within a sample of fewer than 150,000 clones. J is TRBJ1-4 and V is TRBV7-2, with 7 bases that match TRBD1. The origin of this receptor is a man aged 35-49 years in good health and CMV-seronegative. The sequencing input was PBMCs. Here the CDR3 DNA reads TGTGCCAGCAGCATTGCACGGGGACAGCCGAATGAAAAACTGTTTTTT. Protein product: CASSIARGQPNEKLFF.